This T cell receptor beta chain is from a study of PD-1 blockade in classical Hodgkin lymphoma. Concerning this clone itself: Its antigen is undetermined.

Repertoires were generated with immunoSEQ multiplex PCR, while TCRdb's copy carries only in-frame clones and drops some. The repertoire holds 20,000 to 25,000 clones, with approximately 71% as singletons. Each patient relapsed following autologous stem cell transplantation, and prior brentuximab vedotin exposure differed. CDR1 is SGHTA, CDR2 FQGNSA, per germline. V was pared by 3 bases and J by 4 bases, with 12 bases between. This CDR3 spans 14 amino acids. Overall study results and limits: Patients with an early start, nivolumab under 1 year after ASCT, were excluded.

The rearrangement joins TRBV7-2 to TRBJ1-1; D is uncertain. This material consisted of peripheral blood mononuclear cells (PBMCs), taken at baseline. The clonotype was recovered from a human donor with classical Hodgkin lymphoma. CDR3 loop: CASSLRVIVTEAFF. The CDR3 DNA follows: TGTGCCAGCAGCTTGAGGGTCATTGTCACTGAAGCTTTCTTT.